A selection of T cell receptor beta chains follows, all from one sample in a study of T cells in Graves' hyperthyroidism and ophthalmopathy. TCRdb reprocessed the multiplex PCR reads via MiXCR and lists one record per CDR3 protein. The sample lists a few hundred thousand distinct CDR3 sequences, approximately 14% occurring once. Input material: blood. These receptors all stem from a woman aged 25 to 39 with Graves' hyperthyroidism. CDR3s include the opening cysteine and the closing phenylalanine or tryptophan. A D gene is named only where the DNA matches it firmly. The listing skips clone size in some rows; elsewhere it reads once, few, many or a size class.

>NA|TRBJ2-2|TRBD2|TRBV30
TGTGCCTGGAGTGTAATAGCGGGCCCTTCCGGGGAGCTGTTTTTT
CAWSVIAGPSGELFF
>few|TRBJ2-7|TRBD2|TRBV14
TGTGCCAGCAGCCAAGTTAGCGGGATCGGCGAGCAGTACTTC
CASSQVSGIGEQYF
>NA|TRBJ1-2|NA|TRBV20-1
TGCAGTGCACCTCAGGGGTACTATGGCTACACCTTC
CSAPQGYYGYTF
>many|TRBJ2-2|TRBD2|TRBV29-1
TGCAGCGCTGGACTAGCGGGAGACAACACCGGGGAGCTGTTTTTT
CSAGLAGDNTGELFF
>many|TRBJ1-2|NA|TRBV27
TGTGCCAGCAGTTTATCGGTAGCAGGAACCTATGGCTACACCTTC
CASSLSVAGTYGYTF
>many|TRBJ2-3|TRBD2|TRBV6-1
TGTGCCAGCAGGGGAACTAGCGGCTACACAGATACGCAGTATTTT
CASRGTSGYTDTQYF
>few|TRBJ2-7|NA|TRBV20-1
TGCAGTGCTAGAGTTACCGGGCAGTCATACGAGCAGTACTTC
CSARVTGQSYEQYF
>once|TRBJ1-4|NA|TRBV10-3
TGTGCCATCAGTGAGTCCTCTCCCGCCCGAAATGAAAAACTGTTTTTT
CAISESSPARNEKLFF
>NA|TRBJ1-6|NA|TRBV5-1
TGCGCCAGCAGCTTGGATTGGGGTTCACCCCTCCACTTT
CASSLDWGSPLHF
>NA|TRBJ1-3|NA|TRBV4-1
TGCGCCAGCAGCCAACCCGGCAGGAGCCTTGGAAACACCATATATTTT
CASSQPGRSLGNTIYF
>many|TRBJ2-1|TRBD2|TRBV6-2/TRBV6-3
TGTGCCAGCAGTTACGTGGGACTAGCGGGAGATGAGCAGTTCTTC
CASSYVGLAGDEQFF
>NA|TRBJ2-1|TRBD1|TRBV4-1
TGCGCCAGCAGCCACCGGGGACAGGGGAGAGCCTACGAGCAGTTCTTC
CASSHRGQGRAYEQFF
>many|TRBJ2-3|TRBD1|TRBV20-1
TGCAGTGCGGACACAGGGGATGGCACAGATACGCAGTATTTT
CSADTGDGTDTQYF
>NA|TRBJ1-3|NA|TRBV27
TGTGCCAGCAGTTCTCTGACCATACCGGAGAACACCATATATTTT
CASSSLTIPENTIYF
>many|TRBJ2-3|TRBD2|TRBV20-1
TGCAGTGCTAAGAGGACTAGCGGGAGTATAGATACGCAGTATTTT
CSAKRTSGSIDTQYF
>few|TRBJ2-2|NA|TRBV4-1
TGCGCCAGCAGCCAACACGCGACCGGGGAGCTGTTTTTT
CASSQHATGELFF
>many|TRBJ2-7|NA|TRBV12-3/TRBV12-4
TGTGCCAGCAGTTTGGTCCCAGGTTACTCCTACGAGCAGTACTTC
CASSLVPGYSYEQYF
>NA|TRBJ2-1|NA|TRBV6-2/TRBV6-3
TGTGCCAGCAGTCCCGGGAGAAGGTCCTACAATGAGCAGCTCTTC
CASSPGRRSYNEQLF
>many|TRBJ2-1|NA|TRBV10-3
TGTGCCATCAGTGAGGGGGTTGGTCGCTCCTACAATGAGCAGTTCTTC
CAISEGVGRSYNEQFF
>many|TRBJ2-2|NA|TRBV12-3/TRBV12-4
TGTGCCAGCAGTTTCGGGCTAGCGAACGGGGAGCTGTTTTTT
CASSFGLANGELFF
>many|TRBJ2-5|TRBD2|TRBV6-2/TRBV6-3
TGTGCCAGCAGTTACGCTAGCGGGAGTCGGGAGACCCAGTACTTC
CASSYASGSRETQYF
>few|TRBJ2-1|TRBD2|TRBV10-2
TGCGCCAGCAGTCCAAAACTAGCGTTTCCTGGGAATGAGCAGTTCTTC
CASSPKLAFPGNEQFF
>many|TRBJ1-5|NA|TRBV20-1
TGCAGTGCTAGACTGAGACAGATTAGCAATCAGCCCCAGCATTTT
CSARLRQISNQPQHF
>few|TRBJ2-5|TRBD2|TRBV27
TGTGCCAGCAGTATTCTAGCGGGACAAGAGACCCAGTACTTC
CASSILAGQETQYF
>few|TRBJ1-5|NA|TRBV7-9
TGTGCCAGCAGCTTAGTTGGGGACGATCAGCCCCAGCATTTT
CASSLVGDDQPQHF
>many|TRBJ1-5|NA|TRBV24-1
TGTGCCACCAGTGACGCAGGGGAGGGGGTTCAGCCCCAGCATTTT
CATSDAGEGVQPQHF
>NA|TRBJ2-7|NA|TRBV18
TGTGCCAGCTCACCCTATAGCGTGAATGCCTACGAGCAGTACTTC
CASSPYSVNAYEQYF
>NA|TRBJ2-3|NA|TRBV19
TGTGCCAGTAGTATAAGGAGTGGAGGGACTCCTGGCACAGATACGCAGTATTTT
CASSIRSGGTPGTDTQYF
>few|TRBJ2-1|NA|TRBV9
TGTGCCAGCAGCGTAGGACTAGTCCCCTACAATGAGCAGTTCTTC
CASSVGLVPYNEQFF
>NA|TRBJ1-5|NA|TRBV30
TGTGCCTGGAGTGGGGACGGACGCAATCAGCCCCAGCATTTT
CAWSGDGRNQPQHF
>few|TRBJ1-1|NA|TRBV27
TGTGCCAGCAGTTCAGGGACATCGGCTTTCTTT
CASSSGTSAFF